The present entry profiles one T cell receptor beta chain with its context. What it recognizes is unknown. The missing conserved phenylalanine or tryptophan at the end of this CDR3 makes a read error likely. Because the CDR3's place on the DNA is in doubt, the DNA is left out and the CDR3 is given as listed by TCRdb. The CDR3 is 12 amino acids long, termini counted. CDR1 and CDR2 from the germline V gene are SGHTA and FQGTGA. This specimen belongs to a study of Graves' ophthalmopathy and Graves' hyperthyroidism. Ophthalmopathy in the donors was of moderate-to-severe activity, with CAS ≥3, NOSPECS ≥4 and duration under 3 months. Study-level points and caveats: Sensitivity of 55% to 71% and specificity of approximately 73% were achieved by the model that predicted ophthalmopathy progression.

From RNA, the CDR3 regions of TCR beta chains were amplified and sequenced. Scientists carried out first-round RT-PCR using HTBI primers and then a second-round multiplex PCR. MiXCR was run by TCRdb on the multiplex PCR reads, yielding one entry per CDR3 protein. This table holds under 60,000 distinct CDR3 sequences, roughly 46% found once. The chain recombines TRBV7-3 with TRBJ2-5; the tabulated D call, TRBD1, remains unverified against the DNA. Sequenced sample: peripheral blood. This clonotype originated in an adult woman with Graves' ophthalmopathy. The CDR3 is CASSFEVGHRNT.